This T cell receptor beta chain was profiled in a study of T cell responses to AZD1222 COVID-19 vaccine (dated by TCRdb to about 2021). In terms of the full investigation: Because spike-specific TCR depth and breadth did not differ between the two schedules, AZD1222 recipients who got a second dose at roughly 4 weeks were pooled with those who got a second dose at roughly 12 weeks. A total of 230 to 250 trial participants underwent TCR sequencing, of whom approximately 210 received two doses of AZD1222 and some 25 received two doses of the MenACWY control vaccine. Trial participants were enrolled into age subgroups of 18-55, 56-69 and 70-plus years, which contained about 150, 28 and 57 TCR-sequenced participants, respectively.

General conclusions and limits of the study: Epitopes outside the regions mutated in the B.1.351 and B.1.1.7 variants were reportedly recognized by nearly half of the unique spike-specific TCRs. Spike-specific TCR breadth and depth rose significantly after two AZD1222 doses compared with day 0 and with MenACWY recipients. Because no samples from the day 14 peak response were available, repertoires could be characterized only after the peak T cell response. CD4 TCRs associated with the vaccine covered the entire spike protein, and the dominant responses were in regions 160-218 and 743-854. In the small 56-69-year group, the increase in depth fell short of significance, most likely because of low power. Conclusions about previously exposed vaccinees were limited because only six AZD1222 recipients were SARS-CoV-2 seropositive at baseline. Most participants were white British and females outnumbered males, and the authors suggested that clonal diversity may have been underestimated.

The CDR3 regions of human TCRbeta chains were analyzed by immunosequencing. The published analysis was carried out like this. TCRs in the repertoires were matched against a reference library of SARS-CoV-2-specific TCRs that had been generated with the MIRA antigen-specificity platform. Breadth was defined as the fraction of unique TCRs that were SARS-CoV-2-associated. Depth was defined as the fraction of total T cells that were SARS-CoV-2-associated. Each spike-specific TCR was assigned to its reactive spike region and to a CD4 or CD8 class using the MIRA data. Log10-transformed breadth and depth values were compared by one-way ANOVA with Sidak's multiple comparisons tests. Entries here come from immuneACCESS through TCRdb and include only in-frame sequences with V and J called. Some clones fail to appear in such tables; in the studies checked, an unresolved V gene covers under half of the shortfall, and the cause of the remainder is unknown. Clonal size and the V and J genes are those of that table, whereas D and trimming came from the DNA. This sample has tens of thousands of clones in its table, and over 75% of those were observed once. The ten largest clones capture approximately 15% of the sample.

This clone appeared once. This clone's antigen is unknown. The sample holds no much larger clone one base away, and base qualities are not on file. CDR1 is given as MDHEN and CDR2 as SYDVKM, both from the germline V gene. Taken from cysteine to phenylalanine, the CDR3 has 16 residues. The sequence is cut down to CDR3 DNA, 48 bases in frame from base 1. V loses 6 bases at its end and J loses 1 base; junction bases beyond the gene matches: 7. The time point label on this specimen signifies: baseline before first vaccination. Vaccinee samples came from UK trials COV001 and COV002, including a single-blind randomized controlled phase 2/3 trial of AZD1222 (ChAdOx1 nCoV-19) in healthy adults. Trial participant PBMC samples were collected at day 0 and day 28 after the second dose for TCRbeta chain sequencing.

The chain is made from TRBV28 and TRBJ1-3, and TRBD1 aligns with 9 junction nucleotides. The source is an adult in good health. The sample in question was peripheral blood, obtained on day 0 of AZD1222 vaccination. The DNA sequence reads TGTGCCAGCAGGATACAGGGGACAGGGTCTGGAAACACCATATATTTT. Its protein reads: CASRIQGTGSGNTIYF.